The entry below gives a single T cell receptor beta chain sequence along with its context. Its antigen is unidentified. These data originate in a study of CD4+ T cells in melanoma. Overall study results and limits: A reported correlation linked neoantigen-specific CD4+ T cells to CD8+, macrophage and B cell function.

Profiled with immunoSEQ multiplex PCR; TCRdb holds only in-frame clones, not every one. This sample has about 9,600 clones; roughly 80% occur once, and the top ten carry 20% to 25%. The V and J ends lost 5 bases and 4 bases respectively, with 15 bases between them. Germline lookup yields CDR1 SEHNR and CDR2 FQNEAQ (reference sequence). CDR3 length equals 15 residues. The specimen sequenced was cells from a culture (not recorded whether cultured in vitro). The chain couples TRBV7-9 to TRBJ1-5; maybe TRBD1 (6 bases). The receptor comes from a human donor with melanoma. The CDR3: CASSATGPGNQPQHF. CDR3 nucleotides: TGTGCCAGCAGCGCTACAGGGCCTGGGAATCAGCCCCAGCATTTT. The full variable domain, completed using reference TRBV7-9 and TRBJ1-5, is DTGVSQNPRHKITKRGQNVTFRCDPISEHNRLYWYRQTLGQGPEFLTYFQNEAQLEKSRLLSDRFSAERPKGSFSTLEIQRTEQGDSAMYLCASSATGPGNQPQHFGDGTRLSIL.